Below are 25 T cell receptor beta chains sequenced from a single sample in a study of T cell changes during pregnancy in multiple sclerosis. The assay was immunoSEQ multiplex PCR, and TCRdb's table has in-frame clones only and misses some. Counted here are 40,000 to 45,000 clones, around 90% occurring once; the ten biggest clones make up around 0.52%. This material consisted of CD4+ T cells from peripheral blood mononuclear cells, taken in the third trimester of pregnancy. These receptors were taken from a female donor with multiple sclerosis, enrolled in a pregnancy study.

The J gene is TRBJ2-1, the V gene TRBV7-6, with D perhaps matching TRBD2 (5 bases). V dropped 1 base and J dropped 4 bases, with 11 bases sitting between them. Germline V gene sequence: CDR1 SGHVS, CDR2 FNYEAQ. CDR3 length: 15 residues. CDR3 coding DNA: TGTGCCAGCAGCTTAGGAGCGGATCCTTACAATGAGCAGTTCTTC. Its protein product is CASSLGADPYNEQFF.

This chain connects TRBV6-6 to TRBJ1-2; TRBD1 aligns across 8 bases. Germline V gives CDR1 MNHNY, CDR2 SVGAGI (reference sequence). The length of the CDR3 is 13 residues. After removal of 5 bases from V and 4 bases from J, the junction contained 3 bases not matched to a gene. This CDR3 reads CASSETGAYGYTF. CDR3 DNA: TGTGCCAGCAGTGAGACAGGGGCCTATGGCTACACCTTC.

This chain links TRBV6-5 with TRBJ1-5; 7 bases fit TRBD1. This CDR3 contains 15 residues. Germline CDR1 is MNHEY and CDR2 is SVGAGI. V was pared by 6 bases and J by 3 bases, with 8 bases of the junction left unmatched. The CDR3 spells CASRKTGQINQPQHF. CDR3 bases: TGTGCCAGCAGAAAAACGGGACAGATCAATCAGCCCCAGCATTTT.

The rearrangement joins TRBV6-6 to TRBJ2-1; 10 nucleotides align to TRBD2. Germline CDR1 reads MNHNY; CDR2 reads SVGAGI (reference sequence). The CDR3 consists of 15 residues. Losses at the gene ends were 2 bases for V and 9 bases for J; bases not matched to a gene: 7. CDR3 region: CASSYGTSEGVEQFF. For the CDR3, the DNA is TGTGCCAGCAGTTACGGGACTAGCGAGGGGGTTGAGCAGTTCTTC.

The rearrangement uses TRBV4-1 and TRBJ2-1; 14 bases line up with TRBD2. Germline trimming cut 4 bases from V and 0 bases from J; bases unmatched to any gene: 5. Germline CDR1 is MGHRA and CDR2 is YSYEKL. The CDR3 runs 18 residues. CDR3 bases: TGCGCCAGCAGCCGCTTTGGACTAGCGGGAGGCTCCTACAATGAGCAGTTCTTC. It codes for CASSRFGLAGGSYNEQFF.

The V call is TRBV7-9, the J call TRBJ2-7, with D possibly being TRBD1 (5 bases). Germline loops: CDR1 SEHNR, CDR2 FQNEAQ (reference sequence). The CDR3 spans 14 residues. With 5 bases removed from V and 0 bases from J, the gap between germline ends came to 11 bases. CDR3 in DNA: TGTGCCAGCAGCCCGCCGACAGTCTCCTACGAGCAGTACTTC. Protein: CASSPPTVSYEQYF.

The chain combines TRBV5-5 with TRBJ2-7; the match to TRBD1 covers 9 bases. The germline gives CDR1 SGHKS, CDR2 YYEKEE (reference sequence). The V gene end was trimmed by 4 bases and the J gene end by 7 bases; junction bases not matched to a gene: 6. This CDR3 has 13 residues. CDR3 in DNA: TGTGCCAGCAGCCCCGGGACAGGGAATGAGCAGTACTTC. This sequence encodes CASSPGTGNEQYF.

This chain uses TRBV18 with TRBJ1-1; D gene uncertain. The V end lost 1 base, the J end lost 0 bases, and 9 bases lay between the germline ends. In germline, CDR1 is KGHSH, CDR2 LQKENI. The CDR3 sequence is 15 residues long. This chain's CDR3 is CASSPREGLNTEAFF. The CDR3 nucleotides read TGTGCCAGCTCACCACGGGAGGGATTGAACACTGAAGCTTTCTTT.

The V gene is TRBV5-4, the J gene TRBJ1-2; 10 bases match TRBD1. Per germline, CDR1 SGHNT and CDR2 YYREEE (reference sequence). The CDR3 covers 16 residues. V dropped 1 base and J dropped 8; count of bases not matched to a gene: 11. CDR3 residues: CASSLKISDRGPGYTF. The CDR3 DNA sequence: TGTGCCAGCAGCTTGAAGATCAGTGACAGGGGGCCCGGCTACACCTTC.

The chain is built from TRBV2 and TRBJ2-5; D is unclear. The V end was cut by 6 bases, the J end by 0 bases, with 11 bases between. Germline V gives CDR1 SNHLY, CDR2 FYNNEI. CDR3 length: 14 amino acids. In nucleotides, the CDR3 is TGTGCCAGCAGGGTTCGGAGCTACCAAGAGACCCAGTACTTC. Translated: CASRVRSYQETQYF.

This chain joins TRBV27 and TRBJ1-2; 8 nucleotides align to TRBD1. V lost 8 bases and J lost 4; bases outside the gene matches: 9. The CDR3 contains 14 residues. Per germline, CDR1 MNHEY and CDR2 SMNVEV (reference sequence). DNA for the CDR3: TGTGCCAGCTCACAGGGGGATGGGGGCTATGGCTACACCTTC. The encoded protein is CASSQGDGGYGYTF.

The chain has TRBV5-6 and TRBJ2-3; tentative D call: TRBD2 (6 bases). Germline V gives CDR1 SGHDT, CDR2 YYEEEE. The CDR3 is 15 amino acids. The V and J ends lost 0 bases and 0 bases respectively, with 8 bases between them. The CDR3 is CASSLVGTSTDTQYF. In nucleotides, the CDR3 is TGTGCCAGCAGCTTGGTAGGGACTAGCACAGATACGCAGTATTTT.

This chain joins TRBV5-1 and TRBJ2-5; 13 bases are shared with TRBD2. The CDR3 has 15 amino acids. Germline V gives CDR1 SGHRS, CDR2 YFSETQ. J lost 10 bases, V lost 0 bases, and 6 bases had no gene match. CDR3 loop: CASSLELAGGHRQYF. The CDR3 bases are TGCGCCAGCAGCTTGGAACTAGCGGGAGGGCATCGCCAGTACTTC.

The chain recombines TRBV19 with TRBJ2-7, with TRBD2 matching over 12 bases. In germline, CDR1 is LNHDA, CDR2 SQIVND (reference sequence). V lost 4 bases, J lost 2 bases, and 9 bases stayed unmatched. The CDR3 consists of 17 residues. This CDR3 reads CASSRNLAGGTPYEQYF. The CDR3 DNA sequence: TGTGCCAGTAGTAGGAACCTAGCGGGAGGGACGCCCTACGAGCAGTACTTC.

The J gene is TRBJ2-3, the V gene TRBV7-3; 9 nucleotides match TRBD2. CDR3 size: 15 residues. Germline CDR1 SGHTA, CDR2 FQGTGA. J was trimmed by 6 bases and V by 2 bases; bases with no gene match: 6. CDR3 sequence: CASSLLAGGSDTQYF. The CDR3 nucleotides read TGTGCCAGCAGCTTACTGGCGGGAGGGTCGGATACGCAGTATTTT. The full variable domain, with the rest looked up from reference TRBV7-3 and TRBJ2-3, is GAGVSQTPSNKVTEKGKYVELRCDPISGHTALYWYRQSLGQGPEFLIYFQGTGAADDSGLPNDRFFAVRPEGSVSTLKIQRTERGDSAVYLCASSLLAGGSDTQYFGPGTRLTVL.

V usage is TRBV27 and J usage is TRBJ2-2, with TRBD2 identical over 15 bases. Per germline, CDR1 MNHEY and CDR2 SMNVEV (reference sequence). Trimming cost V 3 bases and J 1 base; bases outside gene matches: 3. CDR3 length: 18 amino acids. CDR3 in DNA: TGTGCCAGCAGTTTTTTGGGACTAGCGGGAGGGAACACCGGGGAGCTGTTTTTT. It codes for CASSFLGLAGGNTGELFF.

The chain is built from TRBV14 and TRBJ2-7, with D uncertain. This CDR3 region has 13 residues. The germline CDR1 and CDR2 sequences are SGHDN and FVKESK. The V end lost 1 base, the J end lost 6 bases, and 10 bases lay between the germline ends. The CDR3: CASSQGLVGEQYF. Here the CDR3 DNA reads TGTGCCAGCAGCCAAGGCCTAGTCGGCGAGCAGTACTTC.

The chain carries TRBV2 and TRBJ2-7; TRBD2 might be the D (6 bases). This CDR3 region has 15 residues. V was trimmed by 6 bases and J by 0 bases, leaving 15 bases between them. CDR1 is SNHLY and CDR2 is FYNNEI in the germline V gene. The CDR3 region has the DNA TGTGCCAGCAGACGGGGGACGGAGAGCTCCTACGAGCAGTACTTC. It translates to CASRRGTESSYEQYF.

The chain carries TRBV21-1 and TRBJ2-5; TRBD1 was called by the table and not checked on the DNA. TRBV21-1 is deemed a pseudogene. This CDR3 spans 13 amino acids. The CDR3 here is CASTGGVEETQYF. The CDR3 DNA reads TGTGCCAGCACAGGGGGTGTAGAAGAGACCCAGTACTTC.

The chain is built from TRBV28 and TRBJ1-2; possible D gene TRBD1, 5 bases. V was trimmed by 3 bases and J by 6 bases, leaving 8 bases between them. This CDR3 comprises 12 residues. Germline CDR1 MDHEN, CDR2 SYDVKM. In DNA, the CDR3 is TGTGCCAGCAGTTTTCTCAGGGATGGCTACACCTTC. It yields the protein CASSFLRDGYTF.

This clone was picked up one time. J is TRBJ2-7 and V is TRBV7-9; D is ambiguous. CDR3 size: 12 residues. Germline V lookup: CDR1 SEHNR, CDR2 FQNEAQ (reference sequence). With 2 bases removed from V and 4 bases from J, the gap between germline ends came to 6 bases. CDR3 sequence: CASSLTDYEQYF. The CDR3 bases are TGTGCCAGCAGCTTAACAGATTACGAGCAGTACTTC.

The table lists this clone with a count of one. The J gene is TRBJ2-1, the V gene TRBV11-2; tentative D call: TRBD1 (6 bases). Trimming pared 0 bases from V and 8 bases from J, leaving 11 bases between. CDR3 length equals 14 residues. CDR1 SGHAT and CDR2 FQNNGV come from the germline V gene. The CDR3 loop reads CASSLDSRGDEQFF. CDR3 DNA: TGTGCCAGCAGCTTAGATTCCAGGGGAGATGAGCAGTTCTTC.

The chain has TRBV7-2 and TRBJ2-4, with 9 bases lining up with TRBD1. The CDR3 has 13 residues. V trimming: 8 bases; J trimming: 7 bases; junction bases outside the gene matches: 6. Per the germline V gene, CDR1 is SGHTA and CDR2 is FQGNSA. CDR3 coding DNA: TGTGCCAGCGCGTACAGGGGGCAGAACATTCAGTACTTC. Protein sequence: CASAYRGQNIQYF.

The chain carries TRBV10-3 and TRBJ2-1; 9 bases are a match to TRBD2. Unmatched junction bases numbered 3, after V lost 2 bases and J lost 4 bases. CDR1 is ENHRY and CDR2 is SYGVKD in the germline V gene. CDR3 length equals 15 residues. The CDR3 reads CAISEPSGTYNEQFF. DNA of the CDR3: TGTGCCATCAGTGAGCCTAGCGGGACTTACAATGAGCAGTTCTTC.

The chain is built from TRBV19 and TRBJ2-1, with D possibly being TRBD2 (5 bases). Trimming took 4 bases from V and 0 from J, leaving 10 bases between them. This CDR3 spans 15 amino acids. Germline V gene data show CDR1 as LNHDA and CDR2 as SQIVND (reference sequence). The CDR3 is CASSKLAPSYNEQFF. The DNA for the CDR3 is TGTGCCAGTAGTAAATTAGCGCCCTCCTACAATGAGCAGTTCTTC.